This passage covers 19 T cell receptor beta chains from one sample sequenced in a study of blood T cells in healthy people across ages. Combining a sample-barcoded 5' primer with a J-beta primer mix, a second PCR ran for about 7 to 11 cycles. MiXCR, applied by TCRdb to the 5' RACE reads, yields one record per CDR3 protein. The sample shows 550,000 to 750,000 distinct CDR3 sequences, 20% to 25% of them seen only once. The sequenced material came from blood. The receptor source for this set is a man aged 70 or older in good health.

The V call is TRBV20-1, the J call TRBJ2-5, with D possibly matching TRBD1 (5 bases). The CDR3 has 12 residues. V was shortened by 5 bases and J by 5 bases, with 12 bases between the two germline ends. The germline gives CDR1 DFQATT, CDR2 SNEGSKA (reference sequence). The CDR3 nucleotides read TGCAGTGCTCCCATATGGGGCGAGACCCAGTACTTC. Protein product: CSAPIWGETQYF.

This clonotype came up many times. The chain combines TRBV20-1 with TRBJ2-7; TRBD2 matches 14 bases. Per germline, CDR1 DFQATT and CDR2 SNEGSKA (reference sequence). CDR3 size: 16 residues. V was pared by 6 bases and J by 4 bases, with 11 bases of the junction left unmatched. The CDR3 loop reads CSANSPGTSGSYEQYF. In DNA, the CDR3 is TGCAGTGCCAACTCGCCAGGGACTAGCGGGAGTTACGAGCAGTACTTC.

This clonotype was found a few times. This chain connects TRBV9 to TRBJ2-1; D call uncertain. V shed 3 bases and J shed 9 bases, with 13 bases lying between them. This CDR3 comprises 13 residues. Per germline, CDR1 SGDLS and CDR2 YYNGEE. The CDR3 spells CASSGANAVEQFF. The CDR3 nucleotides are TGTGCCAGCAGCGGCGCCAATGCCGTTGAGCAGTTCTTC.

The chain joins TRBV5-1 to TRBJ2-2; 10 nucleotides line up with TRBD2. This CDR3 contains 16 residues. Trimming removed 2 bases from V and 9 bases from J; junction bases left unmatched: 10. CDR1 and CDR2 (germline): SGHRS, YFSETQ. CDR3 coding DNA: TGCGCCAGCAGCTTAGGGACTAGCGCGGTTTCCCGGGAGCTGTTTTTT. Protein: CASSLGTSAVSRELFF.

The chain recombines TRBV7-2 with TRBJ2-5, with no clear D. V lost 0 bases and J lost 13, with 12 bases in between. The CDR3 runs 12 residues. CDR1 and CDR2 (germline): SGHTA, FQGNSA. The CDR3 coding sequence is TGTGCCAGCAGCTTAGCGGTGTCTCGTTGGTACTTC. Amino acids: CASSLAVSRWYF.

This clonotype was recorded a few times. The CDR3 DNA follows: TGTGCCAGCAGACACAGGGGTTCTGGGACTGAAGCTTTCTTT. It codes for CASRHRGSGTEAFF. The chain links TRBV6-5 to TRBJ1-1; 7 bases are a match to TRBD1. The CDR3 spans 14 residues. Looked up from germline, CDR1 is MNHEY and CDR2 is SVGAGI. J was trimmed by 5 bases and V by 6 bases; bases with no gene match: 9.

The CDR3: CASSLRTSGRAVRDEQFF. The CDR3 bases are TGCGCCAGCAGCTTAAGGACTAGCGGGAGGGCGGTCAGAGATGAGCAGTTCTTC. V and J are TRBV5-1 and TRBJ2-5; 15 nucleotides align to TRBD2. The tail of the sequence fits TRBJ2-1 better, so the J call may be wrong. The CDR3 totals 18 residues. The germline V gene has CDR1 SGHRS and CDR2 YFSETQ.

The V and J genes are TRBV20-1 and TRBJ1-1; TRBD1 matches 7 bases. Germline V gives CDR1 DFQATT, CDR2 SNEGSKA (reference sequence). V shed 6 bases and J 3 bases; nucleotides not matched to a gene: 4. This CDR3 has 12 residues. CDR3 DNA sequence: TGCAGTGCCGAGACAGGGTACACTGAAGCTTTCTTT. This gives the protein CSAETGYTEAFF.

This clonotype was counted only a few times. The chain couples TRBV12-3 or TRBV12-4 to TRBJ2-7, with D unclear. V lost 2 bases, J lost 5 bases, and 13 bases lay in between. CDR3 length: 14 amino acids. The CDR3 protein is CASSLSARQHEQYF. In nucleotides, the CDR3 is TGTGCCAGCAGTTTATCGGCTAGGCAGCACGAGCAGTACTTC.

The chain is built from TRBV7-9 and TRBJ2-3; the match to TRBD2 covers 7 bases. This CDR3 contains 17 residues. CDR1 SEHNR and CDR2 FQNEAQ come from the germline V gene (reference sequence). Unmatched junction bases numbered 10, after V lost 2 bases and J lost 2 bases. CDR3 coding DNA: TGTGCCAGCAGCTTATTCTCCCGCGGGGGTGCCACAGATACGCAGTATTTT. Translated, it gives CASSLFSRGGATDTQYF. Based on the CDR3 plus reference TRBV7-9 and TRBJ2-3, the full variable domain is DTGVSQNPRHKITKRGQNVTFRCDPISEHNRLYWYRQTLGQGPEFLTYFQNEAQLEKSRLLSDRFSAERPKGSFSTLEIQRTEQGDSAMYLCASSLFSRGGATDTQYFGPGTRLTVL.

This clonotype showed up just a few times. The chain carries TRBV3-1 and TRBJ2-7; 9 bases map to TRBD1. CDR1 is LGHDT and CDR2 is YNNKEL in the germline V gene (reference sequence). J lost 3 bases, V lost 7 bases, and 7 bases had no gene match. The CDR3 consists of 14 residues. CDR3 region: CASNPGTGNYEQYF. The DNA of the CDR3 is TGTGCCAGCAATCCCGGGACAGGGAACTACGAGCAGTACTTC.

This chain connects TRBV28 to TRBJ2-3; D perhaps matches TRBD2 (5 bases). Germline CDR1 is MDHEN and CDR2 is SYDVKM. The CDR3 length is 12 residues. Trimming removed 8 bases at V and 6 bases at J, with 12 bases between. CDR3 sequence: CASGLPWDTQYF. The DNA for the CDR3 is TGTGCCAGCGGACTTCCGTGGGATACGCAGTATTTT.

This chain connects TRBV3-1 to TRBJ2-3; no reliable D call. CDR3 length: 16 residues. The germline gives CDR1 LGHDT, CDR2 YNNKEL (reference sequence). The ends were cut back, 2 bases at V and 2 bases at J, with 14 bases in the middle. The CDR3 protein is CASSQSGRDLTDTQYF. The CDR3 DNA is TGTGCCAGCAGCCAAAGTGGAAGGGATCTCACAGATACGCAGTATTTT.

This clonotype was counted a few times. V and J are TRBV12-3 or TRBV12-4 and TRBJ2-2; D assignment may be TRBD1 or TRBD2 (5 bases each). This CDR3 comprises 15 residues. Between the trimmed V and J ends, which lost 6 bases and 4 bases, there was a span of 15 bases. CDR3 DNA: TGTGCCAGCAGAGATTCCGGGACCACCACCGGGGAGCTGTTTTTT. Encoded protein: CASRDSGTTTGELFF.

A note on this clonotype: A junction boundary mismatches the germline segment, possibly from a read error. The V and J genes are TRBV12-3 or TRBV12-4 and TRBJ2-3, with TRBD2 matching 9 bases. CDR3 length equals 16 residues. The CDR3 protein is CASSRRGGLATDAQYF. CDR3 DNA: TGTGCCAGCAGCCGCCGGGGGGGACTAGCAACAGATGCGCAGTATTTT.

There are a few counts of this clonotype. The chain uses TRBV12-3 or TRBV12-4 and TRBJ2-1, with a weak D call TRBD1 (6 bases). This CDR3 has 15 residues. Trimming removed 6 bases from V and 2 bases from J, with 14 bases in between. CDR3 DNA sequence: TGTGCCAGCAGCCCGGGACAAGGACCCTACAATGAGCAGTTCTTC. It encodes CASSPGQGPYNEQFF.

The J gene is TRBJ2-5, the V gene TRBV12-3 or TRBV12-4; tentatively, D is TRBD1 or TRBD2 (5 bases each). The V gene lost 0 bases and the J gene lost 4 bases, with 15 bases spanning the gap. The length of the CDR3 is 16 residues. The CDR3 bases are TGTGCCAGCAGTTTAGCGGGACGTGACTTGGGAGAGACCCAGTACTTC. Translation: CASSLAGRDLGETQYF.

This clonotype was seen only once. This may be a read error, as it is one base from a much larger clone. The chain is built from TRBV10-2 and TRBJ1-4, with D maybe TRBD1 (5 bases). V was shortened by 7 bases and J by 5 bases, with 20 bases between the two germline ends. The CDR3 consists of 16 residues. Germline assignment: CDR1 WSHSY and CDR2 SAAADI. CDR3 coding DNA: TGCGCCAGCACCCAAGATCCGGGACCGGGAAATGAAAAACTGTTTTTT. Its protein is CASTQDPGPGNEKLFF.

This clonotype was seen only a few times. V usage is TRBV20-1 and J usage is TRBJ1-5, with a possible D match to TRBD1 (5 bases). Per the germline V gene, CDR1 is DFQATT and CDR2 is SNEGSKA (reference sequence). The ends were cut back, 2 bases at V and 5 bases at J, with 13 bases in the middle. This CDR3 contains 14 residues. Here the CDR3 reads CSARYLEGDQPQHF. CDR3 nucleotide sequence: TGCAGTGCTAGATACCTTGAAGGGGATCAGCCCCAGCATTTT.